This is a list of T cell receptor beta chains from one sample in a study of cytomegalovirus exposure and HLA in healthy donors. Only in-frame clones appear in the TCRdb table, and some are missing; sequencing was by immunoSEQ multiplex PCR. This table has approximately 140,000 clones, about 83% appearing once. The sample comprised PBMCs. The receptors derive from a woman in her 30s in good health and CMV-seronegative. Each CDR3 is given with its conserved first and last residue. Each record gives: clone size, J gene, V gene, D gene, CDR3 protein, CDR3 DNA. D genes are given only for firm matches. Size values are once, few and many counts, or a class for expanded clones, and some rows have none.

>-|TRBJ2-7|TRBV7-9|TRBD2
CASSGISGGRNSYEQYF
TGTGCCAGCAGTGGGATTAGCGGGGGGCGTAATTCCTACGAGCAGTACTTC
>-|TRBJ1-2|TRBV18|-
CASSPAGRYGYTF
TGTGCCAGCTCACCAGCAGGGCGCTATGGCTACACCTTC
>-|TRBJ2-7|TRBV10-1|TRBD1
CASSDRTGPVYEQYF
TGCGCCAGCAGTGACCGGACAGGGCCGGTCTACGAGCAGTACTTC
>-|TRBJ1-5|TRBV7-9|-
CASSKQGTNQPQHF
TGTGCCAGCAGTAAACAGGGTACTAATCAGCCCCAGCATTTT
>-|TRBJ2-7|TRBV2|TRBD1
CATGQALTYEQYF
TGTGCCACGGGACAGGCCCTTACCTACGAGCAGTACTTC
>-|TRBJ2-3|TRBV5-3|-
CARSPREASTDTQYF
TGTGCCAGAAGCCCGAGGGAGGCAAGCACAGATACGCAGTATTTT
>-|TRBJ2-1|TRBV4-2|TRBD2
CASSRRLAGGPLYNEQFF
TGTGCCAGCAGCCGCAGACTAGCGGGGGGGCCTCTCTACAATGAGCAGTTCTTC
>-|TRBJ1-6|TRBV9|-
CASSATGVYNSPLHF
TGTGCCAGCAGCGCCACCGGAGTCTATAATTCACCCCTCCACTTT
>-|TRBJ1-1|TRBV28|-
CASRPGTNHNTEAFF
TGTGCCAGCAGGCCCGGGACAAACCACAACACTGAAGCTTTCTTT
>few|TRBJ1-6|TRBV7-6|-
CASSPGNSPLHF
TGTGCCAGCAGCCCCGGGAATTCACCCCTCCACTTT
>-|TRBJ2-1|TRBV7-9|TRBD2
CASSPPGTSGSEQFF
TGTGCCAGCAGCCCACCCGGGACTAGCGGGTCTGAGCAGTTCTTC
>-|TRBJ1-2|TRBV19|-
CASSIPQVRGGYTF
TGTGCCAGTAGTATACCGCAGGTGCGTGGCGGCTACACCTTC
>-|TRBJ1-3|TRBV15|TRBD1
CATSRQDRGYGNTIYF
TGTGCCACCAGCAGACAGGACAGGGGCTATGGAAACACCATATATTTT
>-|TRBJ1-5|TRBV28|-
CASPLRGFLGQPQHF
TGTGCCAGCCCCCTCAGGGGCTTCTTGGGTCAGCCCCAGCATTTT
>-|TRBJ1-6|TRBV6-6|TRBD1
CASRRDRDNSPLHF
TGTGCCAGCAGGAGGGACAGGGATAATTCACCCCTCCACTTT
>-|TRBJ2-5|TRBV6-5|-
CASSYWGDGETQYF
TGTGCCAGCAGTTACTGGGGGGATGGAGAGACCCAGTACTTC
>-|TRBJ2-3|TRBV28|-
CASSLPGGPNTQYF
TGTGCCAGCAGTTTACCGGGGGGCCCGAATACGCAGTATTTT
>few|TRBJ2-7|TRBV7-8|-
CASSYSRSGNYEQYF
TGTGCCAGCAGCTACTCGCGGAGCGGCAACTACGAGCAGTACTTC
>few|TRBJ1-6|TRBV6-6|-
CASSTGVGQGNSPLHF
TGTGCCAGCAGTACCGGGGTGGGACAAGGTAATTCACCCCTCCACTTT
>-|TRBJ2-1|TRBV27|TRBD1
CASSLSAGGVINEQFF
TGTGCCAGCAGTTTATCGGCAGGGGGCGTTATCAATGAGCAGTTCTTC
>-|TRBJ1-6|TRBV5-6|-
CASSWDGSSNSPLHF
TGTGCCAGCAGCTGGGACGGGAGTTCAAATTCACCCCTCCACTTT
>-|TRBJ1-2|TRBV4-1|-
CASSPRQVKSFSGYTF
TGCGCCAGCAGCCCACGACAGGTTAAGTCCTTTAGCGGCTACACCTTC
>-|TRBJ1-4|TRBV18|-
CASSPGDIREKLFF
TGTGCCAGCTCACCAGGCGACATACGGGAAAAACTGTTTTTT
>once|TRBJ1-3|TRBV19|-
CASGIKGFASGNTIYF
TGTGCCAGTGGGATTAAGGGGTTTGCCTCTGGAAACACCATATATTTT
>-|TRBJ2-7|TRBV6-6|-
CASSYAVTAPTEQYF
TGTGCCAGCAGTTACGCTGTGACAGCTCCTACTGAGCAGTACTTC
>-|TRBJ2-1|TRBV9|-
CASSVAQGYNEQFF
TGTGCCAGCAGCGTAGCACAGGGCTACAATGAGCAGTTCTTC
>-|TRBJ2-3|TRBV5-1|TRBD1
CASSLDRGINTDTQYF
TGCGCCAGCAGCCTAGACAGGGGGATTAACACAGATACGCAGTATTTT
>-|TRBJ1-4|TRBV28|TRBD1
CASKVLGQGDEKLFF
TGTGCCAGCAAAGTTTTAGGACAGGGGGATGAAAAACTGTTTTTT
>-|TRBJ2-5|TRBV29-1|-
CSVAPGGAGETQYF
TGCAGCGTTGCCCCGGGGGGCGCGGGGGAGACCCAGTACTTC
>-|TRBJ2-1|TRBV5-4|-
CASSLVTGITSDNEQFF
TGTGCCAGCAGCTTGGTAACAGGTATCACCTCGGACAATGAGCAGTTCTTC
>-|TRBJ2-3|TRBV6-1|-
CASRRDSKADTQYF
TGTGCCAGCAGGCGGGACAGCAAGGCAGATACGCAGTATTTT
>-|TRBJ2-1|TRBV11-2|TRBD2
CASSAVGLAGKNEQFF
TGTGCCAGCAGCGCAGTCGGACTAGCGGGGAAAAATGAGCAGTTCTTC
>-|TRBJ1-2|TRBV30|TRBD1
CAWSGQGGYGYTF
TGTGCCTGGAGTGGACAGGGAGGCTATGGCTACACCTTC
>few|TRBJ2-2|TRBV6-1|TRBD1
CASSNRGRNTGELFF
TGTGCCAGCAGCAACAGGGGGCGCAACACCGGGGAGCTGTTTTTT